This T cell receptor (beta chain) was captured by sequencing in a study of T-cell reconstitution after alpha-beta-depleted transplantation in children. Study observations and caveats: Surviving thymic progenitors and recipient T cells were the source of high TCRbeta diversity at day 60 in some patients. The origin of alpha-beta T cells about two months after transplant was reportedly several hundred expanded graft clones.

The table lists this clonotype with many counts. Its antigen remains unknown. A TCRbeta library incorporating unique molecular identifiers was prepared. TCRdb used MiXCR to reprocess the PCR reads, holding one entry per CDR3 protein. The data contain around 490,000 distinct CDR3 sequences, roughly an eighth of them seen just once; the ten biggest clones take up around 13%. Trimming took 0 bases from V and 0 from J, leaving 4 bases between them. This CDR3 region has 14 residues. Germline V gene lookup returns CDR1 SGHRS and CDR2 YFSETQ. The sequencing used PBMCs, mostly from graft donor cells, collected 180 days after TCRalphabeta/CD19-depleted stem cell transplant. This TCR was sampled from a female patient aged 2-10 years who had a stem cell transplant for aplastic anemia, so the T cells may come from the graft donor. The chain joins TRBV5-1 to TRBJ1-3, with D hard to call. Here the CDR3 reads CASSLASSGNTIYF. The CDR3 region has the DNA TGCGCCAGCAGCTTGGCAAGCTCTGGAAACACCATATATTTT.